Below, 5 T cell receptor beta chains from the same sample are listed, as sequenced in a study of T cells in Graves' hyperthyroidism and ophthalmopathy. TCR beta CDR3 sequences were amplified from RNA transcripts. Initially, a first-round RT-PCR of the TCR CDR3 employed the HTBI primer set. Via MiXCR, TCRdb re-called the multiplex PCR reads, giving one row per CDR3 protein. The sample has roughly 380,000 distinct CDR3 sequences, 11% to 15% seen once. The specimen sequenced was blood. These receptors were collected from a woman aged 55-70 years with Graves' hyperthyroidism.

A word on this clonotype: One junction end does not reproduce the germline sequence, and a read error may be involved. The J gene is TRBJ2-7, the V gene TRBV7-2; D is undetermined. The CDR3 has 12 amino acids. Germline-derived CDR1 and CDR2 are SGHTA and FQGNSA. The CDR3 DNA reads TGTGCCAGCAGCTTACTTAGCTACGAGCGGTACTTC. It is translated as CASSLLSYERYF.

This clonotype came up a few times. The chain combines TRBV10-3 with TRBJ2-7; 7 positions match TRBD2. The germline V gene has CDR1 ENHRY and CDR2 SYGVKD. The CDR3 runs 13 residues. The V and J ends lost 11 bases and 0 bases, in that order; junction bases with no gene match: 7. The CDR3 bases are TGTGCCTCCGGGACTACCGTCTCCTACGAGCAGTACTTC. This sequence encodes CASGTTVSYEQYF.

There are many counts of this clonotype. The chain couples TRBV28 to TRBJ2-3, with TRBD2 matching over 9 bases. Unmatched junction bases numbered 16, after V lost 4 bases and J lost 5 bases. In germline, CDR1 is MDHEN, CDR2 SYDVKM. The CDR3 spans 18 residues. The CDR3 protein is CASSSGLAGVVIIDTQYF. The CDR3 DNA sequence: TGTGCCAGCAGTTCCGGCTTAGCGGGAGTGGTGATCATAGATACGCAGTATTTT.

This clonotype occurred many times. The V gene is TRBV12-3 or TRBV12-4, the J gene TRBJ2-5; D is unclear. This CDR3 comprises 13 residues. Deletions cut 8 bases from V and 0 bases from J, with 10 bases between. The CDR3 loop is CASSRSDQETQYF. CDR3 DNA sequence: TGTGCCAGCTCGAGATCCGACCAAGAGACCCAGTACTTC.

This clonotype was seen ten or more times. The chain recombines TRBV12-3 or TRBV12-4 with TRBJ1-4; D remains ambiguous. This CDR3 spans 15 amino acids. The V end was cut by 5 bases, the J end by 7 bases, with 17 bases between. The CDR3 reads CASSPDVPGGEKLFF. The CDR3 nucleotides read TGTGCCAGCAGTCCGGACGTCCCTGGTGGTGAAAAACTGTTTTTT.